The sequence of this TCR beta chain was determined in a study of blood T cell repertoires in COVID-19. Study background: Specimens from acute and convalescent COVID-19 originated in the United States, Italy and Spain. Sample material is recorded as cDNA or gDNA derived from T cells, B-cell-depleted T cells, or PBMCs.

Original analysis: Amplification of reference gene primers was used by the study to estimate nucleated cell counts. TCRdb's table, derived via immunoSEQ multiplex PCR, lists solely in-frame clones and lacks some. V and J calls and clone size follow that table, whereas D and trimming were derived from the DNA. The sample has about 180,000 clones; around 87% are singletons. V lost 3 bases to trimming and J lost 1 base, with 15 bases between them. Germline V gene sequence: CDR1 LNHNV, CDR2 YYDKDF (reference sequence). The CDR3 covers 16 residues. Sequenced: peripheral blood. The rearrangement joins TRBV15 to TRBJ1-2; D might be TRBD1 (6 bases). This clonotype originated in a woman in her twenties or thirties with active or convalescent COVID-19. CDR3 protein: CATSSRGFSGNYGYTF. CDR3 sequence (DNA): TGTGCCACCAGCAGCAGGGGATTTTCCGGTAACTATGGCTACACCTTC.